The clone carrying this TCR beta chain is a singleton in its sample. What it recognizes is unknown. The assay was immunoSEQ multiplex PCR, and TCRdb's table has in-frame clones only and misses some. Among around 32,000 clones, 75% to 90% were seen once, and the ten largest hold around 2.5%. These data come from a study of T cells in narcolepsy. The CDR3 sequence is 12 residues long. Germline V gene sequence: CDR1 MDHEN, CDR2 SYDVKM. Trimming cost V 6 bases and J 2 bases, with 7 bases left between them. Notes on the study in general: Reportedly, autoreactive clonotypes were serially detected in patients' blood but not controls'.

This clonotype originated in a human donor with narcolepsy. The sequencing sample was made of CD45RA- memory CD4+ T cells from PBMCs. The chain carries TRBV28 and TRBJ1-2; no clear D. The CDR3 DNA reads TGTGCCAGCAGGGATCCGAACTATGGCTACACCTTC. Amino acids: CASRDPNYGYTF.